This T cell receptor beta chain stems from a study of read filtering for tumor transcriptome and immune sequencing (dated by TCRdb to about 2020). Turning to the overall study: Of the patients in the cohort, more than 16 were male and approximately 15 were female, and their mean age was about 69 years, with a range of about 45 to 85. TCR-region mapped reads per sample ranged from about 4 to 11 million with IR-seq versus only about 75 to 1,400 with RNA-seq. Using the same bone marrow samples, the study ran both targeted immune repertoire sequencing and bulk whole-transcriptome sequencing and then compared the TCR repertoires from each method. By revised international staging, eight or nine patients were R-ISS I, about 16 were R-ISS II and 7 were R-ISS III. After DNase treatment, whole-transcriptome libraries were prepared with the TruSeq RNA Access Library Prep Kit. One main goal was a read-filtering strategy for immune repertoire data, in particular deciding whether clonotypes backed by only one read should be removed. The paper as a whole reports these results and caveats: Single-read clonotypes made up about 82% of clonotypes but approximately 3.5% of total reads in IR-seq, and just under 75% of clonotypes and approximately 48% of reads in RNA-seq. The correlation between IR-seq and RNA-seq shared clonotype proportions rose when single-read clonotypes were removed. Compared with RNA-seq, IR-seq captured clonotypes at much higher depth and more reliably, and a smaller IR-seq throughput was enough to identify most shared clonotypes. The sorted CD138-negative fraction was a mixed bone marrow immune population, not purified T cells.

This clonotype was counted at least ten times. Its specific antigen is unknown. No clone much larger than this one lies a single base away; base qualities are absent. The CDR3 sequence holds 14 residues, the cysteine and phenylalanine included. Only the CDR3 DNA is retained, 42 bases long and in frame from the first base. The junction carries 13 bases between V and J, which are trimmed by 7 bases and 3 bases respectively. CDR1 and CDR2 are drawn from the germline V gene: SNHLY, FYNNEI. Starting from 350 to 500 ng RNA, TCR libraries were constructed with the Immunoverse kit using molecular barcoded adaptors that cover the alpha/delta and beta/gamma chains. TCR library preparation used the same RNA that went into transcriptome sequencing. Sequencing of TCR libraries was carried out on an Illumina HiSeq 4000 with 2 x 150 cycles. Per the authors' processing: Using MiXCR, which included quality filtering and error correction, TCR reads were aligned to human V, D, J and C references and then assembled into CDR3 clonotypes. The tcR package in R was used for analysis of clonotype counts and gene usage diversity. Raw mapping reads were checked after the RNA-seq reads had been mapped by STAR aligner version 2.5.3a onto the human GRCh37 genome. To test how sequencing depth affects detected clonotypes, IR-seq fastq files were randomly downsampled with Seqtk 1.3. Starting from the raw public reads, TCRdb applied fastp trimming at Q25, assembled clones with MiXCR and retained in-frame beta chains. Every entry covers one CDR3 protein and lists the most common genes and DNA from its rows. The V and J calls come from TCRdb's annotation, not from the publication. A total of approximately 150,000 distinct CDR3 sequences appear in this sample, 13% of them only once. In total, the top ten clones hold under 9% of the sample.

Bone marrow was sampled from every patient at the time of active disease. Ficoll-Hypaque density gradient centrifugation was used to isolate bone marrow mononuclear cells. CD138-negative cells were obtained by negative selection after labeling with CD138 magnetic microbeads on a MACS separator, removing myeloma plasma cells. Flow cytometry with CD138 antibodies on an Attune NxT was used to check how pure the isolated cells were. TRIzol reagent was used to extract total RNA, and a NanoDrop spectrophotometer was used to quantify the extracted RNA. For each patient, the CD138-negative bone marrow sample underwent paired RNA-seq and IR-seq.

Sequenced input: a population of CD138-negative cells sorted from bone marrow. The cell subset or site label of this sample denotes: bone marrow mononuclear cells depleted of CD138+ plasma/myeloma cells by negative magnetic selection. The rearrangement combines TRBV2 with TRBJ2-1; the D gene assignment is ambiguous. This receptor was identified in a donor at least 40 years old with multiple myeloma. The bases read TGTGCCAGCATGGGCAAAGGGATCTACAATGAGCAGTTCTTC. Its product reads: CASMGKGIYNEQFF.